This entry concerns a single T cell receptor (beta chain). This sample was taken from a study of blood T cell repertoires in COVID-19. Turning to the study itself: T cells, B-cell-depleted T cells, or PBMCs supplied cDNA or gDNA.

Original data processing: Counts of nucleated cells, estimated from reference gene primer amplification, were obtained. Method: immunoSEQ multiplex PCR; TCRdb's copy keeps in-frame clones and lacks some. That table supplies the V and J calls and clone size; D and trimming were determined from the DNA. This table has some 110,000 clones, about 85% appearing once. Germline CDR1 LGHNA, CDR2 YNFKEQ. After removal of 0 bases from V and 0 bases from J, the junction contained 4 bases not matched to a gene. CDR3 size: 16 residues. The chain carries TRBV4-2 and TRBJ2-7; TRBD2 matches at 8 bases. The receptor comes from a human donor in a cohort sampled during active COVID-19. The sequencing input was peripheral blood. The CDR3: CASSQDIAGGSYEQYF. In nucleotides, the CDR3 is TGTGCCAGCAGCCAAGACATTGCGGGAGGCTCCTACGAGCAGTACTTC.